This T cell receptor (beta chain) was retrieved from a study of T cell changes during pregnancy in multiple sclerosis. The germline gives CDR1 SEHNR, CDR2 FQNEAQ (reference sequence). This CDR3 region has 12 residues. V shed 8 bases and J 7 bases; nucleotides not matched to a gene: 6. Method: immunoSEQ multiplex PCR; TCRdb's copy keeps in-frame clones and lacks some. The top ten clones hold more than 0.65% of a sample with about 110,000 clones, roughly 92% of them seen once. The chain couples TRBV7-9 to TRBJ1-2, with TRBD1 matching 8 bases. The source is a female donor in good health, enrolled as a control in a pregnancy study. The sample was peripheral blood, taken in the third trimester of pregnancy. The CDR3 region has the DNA TGTGCCAGCGGGTCTGGACAGGGTGGCTACACCTTC. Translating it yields CASGSGQGGYTF.